These T cell receptor beta chains were read from a single sample in a study of cytomegalovirus exposure and HLA in healthy donors. Some clones are missing from TCRdb's copy, which holds only in-frame ones; the method was immunoSEQ multiplex PCR. This sample has under 150,000 clones; about three quarters occur once, and the top ten carry roughly 3%. The sequencing sample was made of PBMCs. The receptors stem from a human donor in good health. CDR3s include the opening cysteine and the closing phenylalanine or tryptophan. A D gene is named only where the DNA matches it firmly. Only part of the rows carry a size: once, few, many, or a class if the clone is expanded.

size | J | V | D | CDR3 | DNA
NA | TRBJ2-7 | TRBV6-1 | TRBD2 | CASRTGTSSYEQYF | TGTGCCAGCAGAACCGGGACTAGCTCCTACGAGCAGTACTTC
NA | TRBJ2-3 | TRBV11-3 | NA | CASSLTGLSTDTQYF | TGTGCCAGCAGCTTAACTGGACTATCCACAGATACGCAGTATTTT
NA | TRBJ1-4 | TRBV6-1 | TRBD1 | CASSGSPDRRREKLFF | TGTGCCAGCAGTGGGTCCCCGGACAGGCGCCGCGAAAAACTGTTTTTT
few | TRBJ2-2 | TRBV4-3 | NA | CASSHPRAGNTGELFF | TGCGCCAGCAGCCACCCCAGGGCAGGGAACACCGGGGAGCTGTTTTTT
NA | TRBJ2-7 | TRBV5-5 | NA | CASSHIYEQYF | TGTGCCAGCAGCCACATTTACGAGCAGTACTTC
NA | TRBJ2-7 | TRBV9 | TRBD2 | CASSATSARGSYEQYF | TGTGCCAGCAGCGCAACTAGCGCCCGGGGCTCCTACGAGCAGTACTTC
NA | TRBJ2-3 | TRBV2 | NA | CASSEFRGRRDTQYF | TGTGCCAGCAGTGAATTCCGGGGAAGGCGAGATACGCAGTATTTT
few | TRBJ1-1 | TRBV2 | TRBD1 | CASRAQGLGQGGYTEAFF | TGTGCCAGCAGGGCTCAGGGCTTGGGACAGGGGGGCTACACTGAAGCTTTCTTT
once | TRBJ2-2 | TRBV5-4 | NA | CASSPLGNANTGELFF | TGTGCCAGCAGCCCCCTCGGGAACGCGAACACCGGGGAGCTGTTTTTT
few | TRBJ2-2 | TRBV19 | TRBD1 | CASSTGQGWTGELFF | TGTGCCAGTAGTACGGGACAGGGTTGGACCGGGGAGCTGTTTTTT
few | TRBJ1-2 | TRBV4-2 | TRBD1 | CASSQDWQGADYGYTF | TGTGCCAGCAGCCAAGATTGGCAGGGGGCTGACTATGGCTACACCTTC
once | TRBJ1-5 | TRBV7-2 | NA | CASSLGQGTQPQHF | TGTGCCAGCAGCTTAGGTCAGGGGACACAGCCCCAGCATTTT
NA | TRBJ2-7 | TRBV19 | TRBD1 | CASSPGQAYEQYF | TGTGCCAGTAGCCCGGGACAGGCCTACGAGCAGTACTTC
NA | TRBJ2-3 | TRBV6-5 | NA | CATMIRDFDDTQYF | TGTGCCACAATGATCCGGGACTTCGATGATACGCAGTATTTT
NA | TRBJ1-5 | TRBV7-9 | NA | CASSAGRGANQPQHF | TGTGCCAGCAGCGCCGGGAGGGGGGCAAATCAGCCCCAGCATTTT
once | TRBJ2-3 | TRBV9 | NA | CASSGSGLTDTQYF | TGTGCCAGCAGCGGTAGCGGACTCACAGATACGCAGTATTTT
NA | TRBJ2-1 | TRBV4-3 | TRBD2 | CASSQDWASGSFGEQFF | TGCGCCAGCAGCCAAGATTGGGCTAGCGGGAGTTTCGGTGAGCAGTTCTTC
NA | TRBJ1-1 | TRBV6-5 | NA | CASSPRRGTLEAFF | TGTGCCAGCAGCCCGCGTAGGGGAACTTTAGAAGCTTTCTTT
NA | TRBJ2-1 | TRBV19 | NA | CASSGLAARGEQFF | TGTGCCAGTAGTGGTCTAGCGGCCAGGGGTGAGCAGTTCTTC
few | TRBJ2-5 | TRBV10-3 | NA | CAISRGETQYF | TGTGCCATCAGTCGGGGGGAGACCCAGTACTTC
NA | TRBJ2-3 | TRBV5-4 | TRBD2 | CASSPASGGRGDTQYF | TGTGCCAGCAGCCCGGCTAGCGGGGGGCGAGGAGATACGCAGTATTTT
NA | TRBJ1-6 | TRBV6-5 | NA | CASSYAGNSPLHF | TGTGCCAGCAGTTACGCAGGAAATTCACCCCTCCACTTT
NA | TRBJ2-1 | TRBV6-5 | TRBD2 | CASSRLLAVNNEQFF | TGTGCCAGCAGTCGGCTACTAGCGGTCAACAATGAGCAGTTCTTC
NA | TRBJ2-2 | TRBV7-2 | TRBD1 | CASSQRGTGTGELFF | TGTGCCAGCAGCCAAAGAGGGACAGGGACCGGGGAGCTGTTTTTT
NA | TRBJ1-4 | TRBV21-1 | NA | CASTINSRQGDEKLFF | TGTGCCAGCACCATCAATTCCCGACAGGGGGATGAAAAACTGTTTTTT
few | TRBJ2-7 | TRBV11-1 | TRBD1 | CASSLPGTGSGEQYF | TGTGCCAGCAGCTTACCCGGGACAGGGAGTGGGGAGCAGTACTTC
NA | TRBJ2-7 | TRBV28 | TRBD1 | CASSLRGTGVNYEQYF | TGTGCCAGCAGTTTACGCGGGACAGGGGTTAACTACGAGCAGTACTTC
NA | TRBJ2-7 | TRBV5-1 | TRBD2 | CASSSLAGVGEQYF | TGCGCCAGCAGCTCCCTTGCGGGAGTTGGCGAGCAGTACTTC
NA | TRBJ1-2 | TRBV30 | NA | CAWSSMGGWGGYTF | TGTGCCTGGAGTTCTATGGGGGGATGGGGTGGCTACACCTTC
few | TRBJ1-1 | TRBV9 | TRBD1 | CASSAKTGRSTEAFF | TGTGCCAGCAGCGCAAAGACAGGGCGGTCCACTGAAGCTTTCTTT
NA | TRBJ2-2 | TRBV2 | NA | CASSEMGRGPTGELFF | TGTGCCAGCAGTGAAATGGGCAGGGGCCCCACCGGGGAGCTGTTTTTT
NA | TRBJ1-2 | TRBV9 | NA | CASGTSAGEWYGYTF | TGTGCCAGCGGCACATCCGCAGGGGAATGGTATGGCTACACCTTC
NA | TRBJ2-7 | TRBV6-6 | TRBD1 | CASNQQGPSYEQYF | TGTGCCAGCAACCAACAGGGGCCCTCCTACGAGCAGTACTTC
NA | TRBJ2-7 | TRBV7-8 | NA | CASSDSSYEQYF | TGTGCCAGCAGCGACAGCTCCTACGAGCAGTACTTC
few | TRBJ1-4 | TRBV7-9 | NA | CASSLEVGQLDEKLFF | TGTGCCAGCAGCTTAGAGGTTGGACAACTGGATGAAAAACTGTTTTTT
NA | TRBJ1-2 | TRBV4-2 | TRBD1 | CASSQEGTGGGYTF | TGTGCCAGCAGCCAAGAGGGGACAGGCGGTGGCTACACCTTC
NA | TRBJ2-7 | TRBV19 | TRBD2 | CASSIILAGGYEQYF | TGTGCCAGTAGTATTATACTAGCGGGAGGTTACGAGCAGTACTTC
once | TRBJ1-4 | TRBV7-9 | NA | CASSSYGGKRTNEKLFF | TGTGCCAGCAGCTCGTATGGGGGGAAGAGAACTAATGAAAAACTGTTTTTT
NA | TRBJ2-7 | TRBV9 | TRBD2 | CASSVGIGGGEQYF | TGTGCCAGCAGCGTAGGAATTGGGGGGGGCGAGCAGTACTTC
NA | TRBJ2-7 | TRBV5-3 | NA | CARSLGLPYEQYF | TGTGCCAGAAGCTTGGGACTGCCCTACGAGCAGTACTTC
NA | TRBJ2-5 | TRBV30 | TRBD1 | CAWRRTGEETQYF | TGTGCCTGGAGGAGGACAGGGGAAGAGACCCAGTACTTC
NA | TRBJ2-1 | TRBV30 | TRBD1 | CAWSARDRDSDEQFF | TGTGCCTGGAGTGCCCGGGACAGGGATTCGGATGAGCAGTTCTTC
NA | TRBJ1-2 | TRBV19 | NA | CASRAGGGYTF | TGTGCCAGTAGGGCAGGTGGAGGCTACACCTTC